Given below is one T cell receptor (beta chain) in context. The antigen remains undetermined. This table comes from immunoSEQ multiplex PCR, and its TCRdb copy is limited to in-frame clones, with some not included. The table shows roughly 98,000 clones, with approximately 95% occurring only once. The data originate from a study of graft-versus-host responses after intestinal transplantation. The CDR3 is made up of 14 amino acids. In germline, CDR1 is MGHRA, CDR2 YSYEKL. The ends were cut back, 4 bases at V and 4 bases at J, with 13 bases in the middle. This sample comprised unstimulated CD8+ T cells sorted from spleen or lymph node cells, obtained before transplant. The chain recombines TRBV4-1 with TRBJ1-2, with TRBD1 as a possible D gene (6 bases). The clonotype originates from a human donor who was the organ donor for an intestinal transplant. The CDR3 bases are TGCGCCAGCAGCCCCAGGACAGTTTTCTATGGCTACACCTTC. Its translation is CASSPRTVFYGYTF.